This T cell receptor (beta chain) was documented in a study of cytomegalovirus exposure and HLA in healthy donors. Study conclusions and caveats: In an earlier analysis, productive rearrangement rates for most beta V segments clustered near 87% or 30%. The investigators catalogued 164 TCR beta chains as cytomegalovirus-associated. Later analysis found that TCR beta chains associated with HLA were more clonally expanded than other, equally common chains. Most likely, a cluster of highly shared sequence variants arose as a sequencing artifact.

There are 14 residues in the CDR3. A word on this clone: The antigen remains undetermined.

The PCR made use of 60 Vbeta and 13 Jbeta primers. Measured with immunoSEQ multiplex PCR; TCRdb has only the in-frame clones, and not every one. The sample has about 130,000 clones; about 80% are singletons. The sample consisted of PBMCs. The chain links TRBV21-1 to TRBJ1-4. TRBV21-1 is annotated as a pseudogene. The sequence was obtained from a woman between 50 and 59 years old in good health and CMV-seronegative. The DNA of the CDR3 is TGTGCCAGCAGAAAGGGACGGGAGAATGAAAAACTGTTTTTT. As protein: CASRKGRENEKLFF.